This TCR beta chain was obtained from a study of T-cell memory formation after mild COVID-19. In the study overall: Among the donors, TCR clusters were largely specific to each donor.

Study observations and caveats: Cross-reactive memory seemingly joined, as some responding clones were found in pre-infection memory. Of the contracting clones, CD4+ ones lay mainly in CM and EM, and CD8+ ones in EMRA.

TCRdb reprocessed the 5' RACE reads with MiXCR, giving one entry per CDR3 protein. The table lists 450,000 to 650,000 distinct CDR3 sequences, roughly 18% of them singletons, with approximately 12% in the top ten. This clonotype was picked up a small number of times. What it recognizes is unknown. The specimen sequenced was PBMCs or a T cell subset sorted from them (not recorded which). The receptor comes from an adult woman who had mild COVID-19 (a few samples of this study predate the infection). Cell type and time point are not known.

CDR3 amino acids: CASSQGAGGPGEQYF. The CDR3 DNA reads TGCGCCAGCAGCCAGGGAGCGGGGGGGCCAGGGGAGCAGTACTTC. The V gene is TRBV4-1, the J gene TRBJ2-7, with 10 bases fitting TRBD2. Trimming took 3 bases from V and 7 from J; bases not matched to a gene: 9. Germline V gene sequence: CDR1 MGHRA, CDR2 YSYEKL. CDR3 length: 15 residues.